This entry features one T cell receptor (beta chain) sequence. The sample belongs to a study of T cells after yellow fever vaccination. Germline CDR1 MNHEY, CDR2 SVGAGI. Trimming cost V 0 bases and J 0 bases, with 15 bases left between them. This CDR3 spans 18 amino acids. Each CDR3 protein gets one entry after TCRdb re-called the 5' RACE reads with MiXCR. This table holds roughly 310,000 distinct CDR3 sequences, about 3.5% found once. The source of this sequence is a man between 18 and 29 years old who received the YFV17D yellow fever vaccine. V gene TRBV6-5 combines with J gene TRBJ2-4, with TRBD1 as a possible D gene (5 bases). Here the sequenced sample was PBMCs, taken on the day of the yellow fever booster vaccination. In DNA form, the CDR3 reads TGTGCCAGCAGTTACTCGAAGGCGACAGTTCTAGCCAAAAACATTCAGTACTTC. Translation gives CASSYSKATVLAKNIQYF.